The sequence of this TCR beta chain was determined in a study of shared clonotypes between healthy human individuals. Germline CDR1 reads WSHSY; CDR2 reads SAAADI. The CDR3 contains 14 residues. Trimming shortened V by 5 bases and J by 5 bases, and 15 bases separated the two germline ends. The genomic DNA of each subset was split evenly across several immunoSEQ plates. Clones were read by immunoSEQ multiplex PCR, and TCRdb kept only the in-frame ones, dropping some. Altogether roughly 1,100,000 clones are present, about 76% being singletons, with the ten largest covering 1.4% to 1.5%. In its sample, this clone was seen once.

This chain links TRBV10-2 with TRBJ2-5; weak D call: TRBD2 (5 bases). The sample taken for sequencing was memory CD4+ T cells sorted from blood. Sample subset: CD45RA-negative fraction. The TCR comes from a man younger than 35 in good health. The chain's CDR3 is CASSLASRRETQYF. The CDR3 nucleotides are TGCGCCAGCAGTCTGGCTAGCCGGAGGGAGACCCAGTACTTC.